Following are 16 T cell receptor beta chains from one sample sequenced in a study of T cell repertoires in ileal Crohn's disease. Clones were read by immunoSEQ multiplex PCR, and TCRdb kept only the in-frame ones, dropping some. The sample consists of about 8,400 clones, around three quarters of them appearing once. The specimen was ileal tissue. All receptors derive from an adult with Crohn's disease.

The gene calls are TRBV27 and TRBJ1-3, with D hard to call. Germline lookup yields CDR1 MNHEY and CDR2 SMNVEV (reference sequence). The V end was cut by 3 bases, the J end by 0 bases, with 6 bases between. The CDR3 runs to 14 residues. In nucleotides, the CDR3 is TGTGCCAGCAGTTTTTCAGGCTCTGGAAACACCATATATTTT. This translates into CASSFSGSGNTIYF.

CDR3 residues: CASSQGTGGNAFF. CDR3 in DNA: TGTGCCAGCAGCCAGGGGACGGGAGGGAACGCTTTCTTT. V gene TRBV9 combines with J gene TRBJ1-1, with a possible D match to TRBD1 (6 bases). V dropped 4 bases and J dropped 11 bases, with 18 bases sitting between them. Germline V gene lookup returns CDR1 SGDLS and CDR2 YYNGEE. The CDR3 contains 13 residues.

V and J are TRBV5-4 and TRBJ2-5; possibly TRBD2 for D (7 bases). Germline-derived CDR1 and CDR2 are SGHNT and YYREEE (reference sequence). CDR3 length: 17 residues. V was cut by 2 bases and J by 1 base, with 18 bases left in between. CDR3: CASSFRRGGGTQETQYF. The DNA of the CDR3 is TGTGCCAGCAGCTTCCGCAGGGGAGGGGGGACCCAAGAGACCCAGTACTTC. Looking up the rest from reference TRBV5-4 and TRBJ2-5 gives the full variable domain: ETGVTQSPTHLIKTRGQQVTLRCSSQSGHNTVSWYQQALGQGPQFIFQYYREEENGRGNFPPRFSGLQFPNYSSELNVNALELDDSALYLCASSFRRGGGTQETQYFGPGTRLLVL.

On this clone: At one end the junction does not follow the germline gene, possibly because of a read error. This specimen includes other DNA sequences encoding the same CDR3. V and J are TRBV12-5 and TRBJ2-1; D is possibly TRBD1 (6 bases). CDR3 length: 14 amino acids. The germline gives CDR1 LGHNT, CDR2 FRNRAP. CDR3 bases: TGTGCCAGTGGTTCGTTGGACAGCGACAATGAGCAGTTCTTC. Residues: CASGSLDSDNEQFF.

The chain is built from TRBV5-1 and TRBJ2-5; TRBD1 agrees at 8 bases. The CDR3 has 15 residues. After removal of 5 bases from V and 0 bases from J, the junction contained 6 bases not matched to a gene. Germline assignment: CDR1 SGHRS and CDR2 YFSETQ. The CDR3 here is CASSPSTGDQETQYF. The CDR3 DNA sequence: TGCGCCAGCAGTCCGTCGACAGGGGACCAAGAGACCCAGTACTTC.

The chain carries TRBV29-1 and TRBJ2-7, with 10 bases fitting TRBD2. After removal of 5 bases from V and 4 bases from J, the junction contained 2 bases not matched to a gene. This CDR3 is 12 amino acids long. Germline CDR1 is SQVTM and CDR2 is ANQGSEA. CDR3 protein: CSVRLAGYEQYF. The CDR3 region has the DNA TGCAGCGTTAGACTAGCGGGTTACGAGCAGTACTTC.

In this sample, this clone turned up a few times. This chain joins TRBV19 and TRBJ1-1; D may be TRBD1 (6 bases). The ends were cut back, 3 bases at V and 2 bases at J, with 16 bases in the middle. The CDR3 has 16 residues. Germline CDR1 and CDR2: LNHDA and SQIVND (reference sequence). The CDR3 nucleotides are TGTGCCAGTAGTATCATGGGCAGGGGCCGAAACACTGAAGCTTTCTTT. Protein sequence: CASSIMGRGRNTEAFF.

This clone was observed once. The chain employs TRBV10-2 and TRBJ2-3; the match to TRBD2 covers 11 bases. Germline CDR1 reads WSHSY; CDR2 reads SAAADI. Trimming removed 5 bases from V and 0 bases from J; junction bases left unmatched: 4. The CDR3 has 16 residues. The CDR3 DNA is TGCGCCAGCAGTAGGGGACTAGCGGTTAGCACAGATACGCAGTATTTT. Protein sequence: CASSRGLAVSTDTQYF.

This clone was detected only a few times. The gene calls are TRBV10-3 and TRBJ2-7; D possibly corresponds to TRBD1 (5 bases). CDR1 and CDR2 (germline): ENHRY, SYGVKD. The CDR3 spans 12 residues. The V end lost 11 bases, the J end lost 3 bases, and 14 bases lay between the germline ends. CDR3 region: CAEGASSYEQYF. The CDR3 coding sequence is TGTGCCGAAGGGGCAAGTAGCTACGAGCAGTACTTC.

V gene TRBV13 combines with J gene TRBJ2-1, with 7 bases that match TRBD1. The CDR3 has 13 amino acids. CDR1 is PRHDT and CDR2 is FYEKMQ in the germline V gene (reference sequence). Losses at the gene ends were 4 bases for V and 15 bases for J; bases not matched to a gene: 12. In nucleotides, the CDR3 is TGTGCCAGCAGCTCCGCACGACAGGGACAAAGGTTCTTC. This encodes CASSSARQGQRFF.

This chain joins TRBV29-1 and TRBJ2-7, with 7 bases aligning to TRBD2. CDR1 and CDR2 from the germline V gene are SQVTM and ANQGSEA. The length of the CDR3 is 13 residues. V trimming: 2 bases; J trimming: 6 bases; junction bases outside the gene matches: 7. This CDR3 reads CSVETPSGPEQYF. CDR3 DNA: TGCAGCGTTGAAACACCTAGCGGCCCCGAGCAGTACTTC.

CDR3 in DNA: TGTGCCAGCAGTTCCGAGTTGAACACTGAAGCTTTCTTT. Protein sequence: CASSSELNTEAFF. J is TRBJ1-1 and V is TRBV5-5; no clear D gene. Germline V gene lookup returns CDR1 SGHKS and CDR2 YYEKEE (reference sequence). CDR3 length: 13 residues. Between the trimmed V and J ends, which lost 5 bases and 0 bases, there was a span of 8 bases.

The genes are TRBV7-2 and TRBJ2-1, with 10 bases that match TRBD2. This CDR3 is 18 amino acids long. Trimming cost V 2 bases and J 6 bases; bases outside gene matches: 13. The germline gives CDR1 SGHTA, CDR2 FQGNSA. The DNA for the CDR3 is TGTGCCAGCAGCTTAATCAAGGGAGCGGGGGGGCCCGGCAATGAGCAGTTCTTC. This translates into CASSLIKGAGGPGNEQFF.

This clone was observed once. The rearrangement uses TRBV7-9 and TRBJ2-3; possibly TRBD1 for D (6 bases). V lost 5 bases and J 5 bases, leaving 14 bases between the germline ends. The germline gives CDR1 SEHNR, CDR2 FQNEAQ (reference sequence). The CDR3 runs to 14 residues. The CDR3 spells CASSPGVLGDTQYF. As DNA, the CDR3 is TGTGCCAGCAGCCCAGGGGTGCTCGGAGATACGCAGTATTTT.

The rearrangement uses TRBV7-9 and TRBJ1-1; 8 positions agree with TRBD1. Germline V lookup: CDR1 SEHNR, CDR2 FQNEAQ (reference sequence). The CDR3 sequence is 12 residues long. Unmatched junction bases numbered 0, after V lost 5 bases and J lost 4 bases. CDR3 DNA: TGTGCCAGCAGCCAGGGGGCCACTGAAGCTTTCTTT. This translates into CASSQGATEAFF.

The genes are TRBV29-1 and TRBJ2-7; 9 bases align to TRBD2. With V trimmed by 7 bases and J by 5 bases, 9 bases remained unmatched. CDR1 and CDR2 from the germline V gene are SQVTM and ANQGSEA. The CDR3 spans 13 residues. CDR3 sequence reads: CSGLSGRLDEQYF. CDR3 sequence (DNA): TGCAGCGGGCTTAGCGGGAGATTAGACGAGCAGTACTTC.